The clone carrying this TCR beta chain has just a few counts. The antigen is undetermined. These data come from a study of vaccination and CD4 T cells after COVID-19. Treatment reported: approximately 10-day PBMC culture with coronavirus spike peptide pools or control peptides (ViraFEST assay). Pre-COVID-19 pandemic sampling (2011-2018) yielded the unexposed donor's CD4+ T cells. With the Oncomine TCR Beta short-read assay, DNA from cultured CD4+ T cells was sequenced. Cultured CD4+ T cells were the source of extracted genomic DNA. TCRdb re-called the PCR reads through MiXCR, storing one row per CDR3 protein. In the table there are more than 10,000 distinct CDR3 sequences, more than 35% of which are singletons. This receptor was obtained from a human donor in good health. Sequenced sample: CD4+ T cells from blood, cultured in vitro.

The CDR3 spells CASKTGAGGQFF. Here the CDR3 DNA reads TGTGCCAGCAAAACCGGGGCTGGTGGGCAGTTCTTC. The chain recombines TRBV7-8 with TRBJ2-1; either TRBD1 or TRBD2 may fit D (5 bases each). Germline V gene lookup returns CDR1 SGHVS and CDR2 FQNEAQ. V was clipped by 7 bases and J by 12 bases, with 16 bases between them. The CDR3 sequence is 12 residues long.